What follows is one T cell receptor beta chain and its context. The record originates from a study of blood T cell repertoires in COVID-19. Study at large: Acute and convalescent COVID-19 samples came from the United States, Italy and Spain. T cells, B-cell-depleted T cells, or PBMCs supplied cDNA or gDNA.

Original handling: Reference gene primers were amplified, and this amplification served to estimate nucleated cell counts. The table came from immunoSEQ multiplex PCR; TCRdb's copy has only in-frame clones and leaves some out. V and J calls and clone size come straight from that table; D and trimming were deduced from the DNA. The sample lists around 77,000 clones, approximately 85% occurring once. Germline V gene lookup returns CDR1 SEHNR and CDR2 FQNEAQ (reference sequence). CDR3 length equals 16 residues. V lost 4 bases, J lost 1 base, and 15 bases lay in between. J is TRBJ2-3 and V is TRBV7-9; the D gene is possibly TRBD2 (5 bases). The specimen was peripheral blood. This clonotype was sampled from an older man with acute or convalescent COVID-19. The CDR3 is CASSSSPGAGTDTQYF. As DNA, the CDR3 is TGTGCCAGCAGCTCTTCCCCTGGAGCGGGCACAGATACGCAGTATTTT.